This TCR beta chain originates from a study of blood T cell repertoires in COVID-19. Overall study: The origin of the acute and convalescent COVID-19 samples was the United States, Italy and Spain. PBMCs, B-cell-depleted T cells, or T cells were the source of the cDNA or gDNA that made up the material.

In the study's own analysis: Reference gene primer amplification in the assay estimated nucleated cell counts. Produced via immunoSEQ multiplex PCR; TCRdb's table is partial and in-frame only. V and J calls and clone size are given by that table; D and trimming were obtained from the DNA. The sample records roughly 56,000 clones, roughly 89% being singletons. During active infection, Seattle patients enrolled and were then monitored through disease. CDR1 and CDR2 (germline): WSHSY, SAAADI. The CDR3 covers 19 residues. V gave up 7 bases and J gave up 4 bases; unmatched junction bases: 13. The source material was peripheral blood. The chain recombines TRBV10-2 with TRBJ2-1, with 16 bases lining up with TRBD2. The sequence came from a woman aged 55-70 years with COVID-19, enrolled during active disease. CDR3 nucleotides: TGCGCCAGCAAAAGGGAAGCGCCGGGACTAGCGGGAGGGTACAATGAGCAGTTCTTC. Translated, it gives CASKREAPGLAGGYNEQFF.